The clone carrying this T cell receptor beta chain was seen a few times. The same CDR3 can be traced to other DNA sequences in this sample. This table comes from immunoSEQ multiplex PCR, and its TCRdb copy is limited to in-frame clones, with some not included. This sample yields 660,000 or so clones, of which roughly 96% are seen a single time; less than 0.13% belongs to the top ten. Terminally differentiated effector memory CD45RA+ cells were excluded from the naive CD8 cells, which were CD45RO-negative and positively selected for CCR7. Trimming pared 0 bases from V and 3 bases from J, leaving 3 bases between. Germline CDR1 is SGHNT and CDR2 is YYREEE (reference sequence). The CDR3 contains 12 residues. This specimen belongs to a study of shared clonotypes between healthy human individuals.

Sequences were obtained from naive CD8+ T cells sorted from blood. The chain employs TRBV5-4 and TRBJ1-1; D ambiguous. This TCR derives from a woman under 40 in good health. CDR3 sequence reads: CASSLGDTEAFF. In DNA, the CDR3 is TGTGCCAGCAGCTTGGGTGACACTGAAGCTTTCTTT.